This entry lists 30 T cell receptor beta chains sequenced from one sample in a study of identical twins. TCRdb fed the 5' RACE reads into MiXCR, producing one record per CDR3 protein. The table includes nearly 900,000 distinct CDR3 sequences, more than 9% detected once. The same sample was also studied in work on yellow fever vaccine responses in identical twins.

The sequencing input was PBMCs. The receptors were gathered from a woman aged 18-29 years in good health.

This clonotype was picked up a small number of times. The rearrangement joins TRBV11-2 to TRBJ2-3; 12 bases map to TRBD2. Trimming took 0 bases from V and 0 from J; bases not matched to a gene: 16. CDR3 length equals 22 residues. Germline loops: CDR1 SGHAT, CDR2 FQNNGV. CDR3 coding DNA: TGTGCCAGCAGCTTAGACCCCGCTAGCGGGGGGGCCGGTCCTCCTAGCACAGATACGCAGTATTTT. This sequence encodes CASSLDPASGGAGPPSTDTQYF.

This clonotype was counted only a few times. The chain employs TRBV24-1 and TRBJ2-1; 9 nucleotides align to TRBD2. The CDR3 is 16 residues long. Germline assignment: CDR1 KGHDR and CDR2 SFDVKD. V lost 6 bases and J lost 5; bases outside the gene matches: 10. The CDR3 is CATSRASGMRNNEQFF. The CDR3 region has the DNA TGTGCCACCAGTCGGGCTAGCGGGATGAGAAACAATGAGCAGTTCTTC.

CDR3 loop: CAFGSTDTQYF. CDR3 DNA sequence: TGTGCTTTCGGGAGCACAGATACGCAGTATTTT. The rearrangement joins TRBV6-1 to TRBJ2-3; D call uncertain. The germline gives CDR1 MNHNS, CDR2 SASEGT. The CDR3 extends over 11 amino acids.

The chain has TRBV5-1 and TRBJ2-7; tentative D call: TRBD1 (6 bases). The CDR3 has 14 residues. Germline assignment: CDR1 SGHRS and CDR2 YFSETQ. The V and J ends lost 6 bases and 3 bases respectively, with 16 bases between them. The CDR3 DNA sequence: TGCGCCAGCAAACCGGACAGATATTTCTACGAGCAGTACTTC. It is translated as CASKPDRYFYEQYF.

J is TRBJ2-1 and V is TRBV27; 7 nucleotides match TRBD1. Per germline, CDR1 MNHEY and CDR2 SMNVEV (reference sequence). The CDR3 spans 15 residues. Trimming took 3 bases from V and 4 from J; bases not matched to a gene: 6. The CDR3 nucleotides read TGTGCCAGCAGTTTCTCAGACAGGGTTTACAATGAGCAGTTCTTC. Translation: CASSFSDRVYNEQFF.

This clonotype was detected a few times. The chain is built from TRBV3-1 and TRBJ2-2; possibly TRBD1 for D (6 bases). The germline V gene encodes CDR1 LGHDT and CDR2 YNNKEL (reference sequence). This CDR3 region has 15 residues. Trimming left V 4 bases short and J 2 bases short, with 11 bases between. The CDR3 here is CASSREQGNTGELFF. The CDR3 DNA follows: TGTGCCAGCAGCCGGGAACAGGGAAACACCGGGGAGCTGTTTTTT.

This clonotype was seen more than once but under ten times. The J gene is TRBJ2-3, the V gene TRBV6-5; a possible D gene is TRBD2 (6 bases). Trimming cost V 0 bases and J 4 bases, with 14 bases left between them. Germline assignment: CDR1 MNHEY and CDR2 SVGAGI. This CDR3 contains 16 residues. The CDR3 DNA is TGTGCCAGCAGTTACTCGGGGGAGGTTCTGGCAGATACGCAGTATTTT. Protein sequence: CASSYSGEVLADTQYF.

The CDR3: CASSEGDSLYQPQHF. CDR3 coding DNA: TGTGCCAGCAGTGAAGGGGACAGCTTATATCAGCCCCAGCATTTT. The V call is TRBV2, the J call TRBJ1-5; 7 positions match TRBD1. The V gene end was trimmed by 1 base and the J gene end by 5 bases; junction bases not matched to a gene: 5. The CDR3 length is 15 residues. From germline, CDR1 is SNHLY and CDR2 FYNNEI. Combining the CDR3 with reference TRBV2 and TRBJ1-5 gives the whole variable domain EPEVTQTPSHQVTQMGQEVILRCVPISNHLYFYWYRQILGQKVEFLVSFYNNEISEKSEIFDDQFSVERPDGSNFTLKIRSTKLEDSAMYFCASSEGDSLYQPQHFGDGTRLSIL.

This clonotype has only a few counts. The chain links TRBV4-1 to TRBJ1-2; D not resolved. This CDR3 has 14 residues. The V and J ends lost 0 bases and 2 bases respectively, with 7 bases between them. Germline CDR1 reads MGHRA; CDR2 reads YSYEKL. The CDR3 nucleotides read TGCGCCAGCAGCCAAGATACAAGGAACTATGGCTACACCTTC. This codes for CASSQDTRNYGYTF.

The V and J genes are TRBV11-2 and TRBJ2-7, with a possible D match to TRBD1 (5 bases). Trimming removed 4 bases at V and 7 bases at J, with 20 bases between. The CDR3 runs to 15 residues. Germline assignment: CDR1 SGHAT and CDR2 FQNNGV. CDR3 DNA: TGTGCCAGCAGCTCCCCCACCCCCCAGGGATCGGAGCAGTACTTC. Translation: CASSSPTPQGSEQYF.

In its sample, this clonotype was seen many times. The J gene is TRBJ2-4, the V gene TRBV6-5; 7 bases line up with TRBD2. Unmatched junction bases numbered 2, after V lost 2 bases and J lost 1 base. This CDR3 comprises 15 residues. Germline assignment: CDR1 MNHEY and CDR2 SVGAGI. CDR3 DNA sequence: TGTGCCAGCAGTTACGGCGGGAGCGCCAAAAACATTCAGTACTTC. Translated: CASSYGGSAKNIQYF.

There are many counts of this clonotype. This chain connects TRBV5-1 to TRBJ2-1; 12 bases agree with TRBD2. CDR3 length equals 15 residues. CDR1 is SGHRS and CDR2 is YFSETQ in the germline V gene. After removal of 3 bases from V and 6 bases from J, the junction contained 4 bases not matched to a gene. CDR3: CASSSPSGGGNEQFF. CDR3 bases: TGCGCCAGCAGCTCCCCTAGCGGGGGGGGCAATGAGCAGTTCTTC.

V is TRBV18 and J is TRBJ1-3; D is uncertain. The CDR3 loop spans 16 amino acids. Germline V gene sequence: CDR1 KGHSH, CDR2 LQKENI. V lost 2 bases and J lost 3, with 14 bases in between. This chain's CDR3 is CASSPRAPGSGNTIYF. CDR3 sequence (DNA): TGTGCCAGCTCACCAAGGGCTCCTGGGAGTGGAAACACCATATATTTT.

The genes are TRBV19 and TRBJ2-3; D gene uncertain. V shed 7 bases and J shed 2 bases, with 19 bases lying between them. Germline V gene sequence: CDR1 LNHDA, CDR2 SQIVND (reference sequence). The CDR3 is made up of 16 amino acids. CDR3 nucleotide sequence: TGTGCCAGTAACGACCGTTCCCGAGGTTACACAGATACGCAGTATTTT. This translates into CASNDRSRGYTDTQYF.

The chain employs TRBV9 and TRBJ2-2; D is possibly TRBD1 (6 bases). Germline assignment: CDR1 SGDLS and CDR2 YYNGEE. V dropped 4 bases and J dropped 0 bases, with 13 bases sitting between them. This CDR3 has 16 amino acids. The CDR3 spells CASSSRTATNTGELFF. In DNA form, the CDR3 reads TGTGCCAGCAGCTCCCGGACAGCAACGAACACCGGGGAGCTGTTTTTT. The variable domain in full, with the rest retrieved from reference TRBV9 and TRBJ2-2, is DSGVTQTPKHLITATGQRVTLRCSPRSGDLSVYWYQQSLDQGLQFLIQYYNGEERAKGNILERFSAQQFPDLHSELNLSSLELGDSALYFCASSSRTATNTGELFFGEGSRLTVL.

The V gene is TRBV18, the J gene TRBJ2-7, with 12 bases identical to TRBD1. From germline, CDR1 is KGHSH and CDR2 LQKENI. CDR3 length equals 15 residues. V shed 3 bases and J 4 bases; nucleotides not matched to a gene: 4. For the CDR3, the DNA is TGTGCCAGCTCACCGGGACAGGGGGCAGGGTACGAGCAGTACGTC. As protein: CASSPGQGAGYEQYV.

This clonotype has at least ten counts. The V call is TRBV5-1, the J call TRBJ2-7, with 9 positions matching TRBD2. J was trimmed by 4 bases and V by 1 base; bases with no gene match: 6. Germline V lookup: CDR1 SGHRS, CDR2 YFSETQ. The CDR3 is 15 amino acids. Here the CDR3 DNA reads TGCGCCAGCAGCTTGAACCTAGCGGGAATATACGAGCAGTACTTC. Protein: CASSLNLAGIYEQYF.

This clonotype has a handful of counts. Mismatch with germline at one junction end may stem from a read error. This chain joins TRBV12-3 or TRBV12-4 and TRBJ1-4; weak D call: TRBD1 (5 bases). The CDR3 is 12 residues long. This CDR3 reads CASSLALGDRAF. CDR3 bases: TGTGCCAGCAGTTTAGCGCTGGGAGACAGAGCTTTT.

J is TRBJ2-2 and V is TRBV7-2; TRBD2 matches at 7 bases. The CDR3 consists of 15 residues. The trim removed 7 bases at V and 5 bases at J, leaving 10 bases unmatched. CDR1 is SGHTA, CDR2 FQGNSA, per germline. CDR3: CASISRGGATGELFF. The CDR3 DNA reads TGTGCCAGCATCAGCCGGGGAGGGGCAACCGGGGAGCTGTTTTTT.

This clonotype was counted ten times or more. V is TRBV5-1 and J is TRBJ2-1; D not resolved. The germline V gene encodes CDR1 SGHRS and CDR2 YFSETQ. The germline V and J ends were trimmed by 3 bases and 8 bases, with 21 bases remaining between them. This CDR3 contains 16 residues. This CDR3 is CASSSWAGRSVDEQFF. CDR3 nucleotide sequence: TGCGCCAGCAGCTCCTGGGCAGGCCGTTCTGTGGATGAGCAGTTCTTC.

The gene calls are TRBV4-1 and TRBJ1-2, with D tentatively TRBD1 (5 bases). The CDR3 sequence is 13 residues long. The germline V and J ends were trimmed by 4 bases and 4 bases, with 10 bases remaining between them. CDR1 is MGHRA and CDR2 is YSYEKL in the germline V gene. The CDR3 reads CASSPLGGYGYTF. CDR3 DNA: TGCGCCAGCAGCCCTTTGGGGGGCTATGGCTACACCTTC.

This clonotype was recorded at least ten times. The chain uses TRBV12-3 or TRBV12-4 and TRBJ1-1; no firm D call. V shed 2 bases and J shed 5 bases, with 9 bases lying between them. The CDR3 is 13 amino acids. The CDR3 here is CASSLNGVTEAFF. DNA of the CDR3: TGTGCCAGCAGTTTAAACGGGGTAACTGAAGCTTTCTTT.

This clonotype has more than one count but fewer than ten. The V gene is TRBV20-1, the J gene TRBJ2-1; 8 bases line up with TRBD2. Germline V lookup: CDR1 DFQATT, CDR2 SNEGSKA (reference sequence). The length of the CDR3 is 16 residues. J gave up 9 bases and V 3 bases, and 16 bases lay outside the gene matches. The CDR3 DNA sequence: TGCAGTGCTAGCCTCCCCCAGAGCGGGAGTAGGGGTGAGCAGTTCTTC. This codes for CSASLPQSGSRGEQFF.

In its sample, this clonotype was seen a few times. This chain links TRBV20-1 with TRBJ1-4; 7 nucleotides match TRBD1. J was trimmed by 8 bases and V by 1 base; bases with no gene match: 7. Germline V gene lookup returns CDR1 DFQATT and CDR2 SNEGSKA (reference sequence). The CDR3 is made up of 14 amino acids. CDR3 loop: CSARVTGAGEKLFF. CDR3 nucleotides: TGCAGTGCTAGAGTCACAGGGGCAGGGGAAAAACTGTTTTTT.

This clonotype was observed many times. The V gene is TRBV3-1, the J gene TRBJ2-1; 7 bases are shared with TRBD2. The CDR3 is 12 residues long. V lost 4 bases, J lost 11 bases, and 5 bases stayed unmatched. Per germline, CDR1 LGHDT and CDR2 YNNKEL (reference sequence). CDR3 nucleotide sequence: TGTGCCAGCAGCCCAGGGAGGGTAAAGCAGTTCTTC. Translated: CASSPGRVKQFF.

This clonotype was seen ten or more times. This chain uses TRBV6-5 with TRBJ1-6; D unclear. Germline-derived CDR1 and CDR2 are MNHEY and SVGAGI. The CDR3 runs 16 residues. Trimming pared 0 bases from V and 6 bases from J, leaving 12 bases between. CDR3 protein: CASSYSVTRGNSPLHF. The CDR3 bases are TGTGCCAGCAGTTACTCTGTTACACGGGGTAATTCACCCCTCCACTTT.

Notes on this clonotype: A much larger clone lies one base from this, so it may be a read error. V is TRBV7-2 and J is TRBJ2-1; 9 bases map to TRBD1. Germline V lookup: CDR1 SGHTA, CDR2 FQGNSA. J lost 2 bases, V lost 4 bases, and 3 bases had no gene match. The CDR3 contains 15 residues. The CDR3 reads CASSWRTGAYNEQFF. The DNA for the CDR3 is TGTGCCAGCAGCTGGAGGACAGGGGCCTACAATGAGCAGTTCTTC.

V gene TRBV20-1 combines with J gene TRBJ2-7; 12 bases map to TRBD1. The CDR3 runs to 14 residues. The germline V gene encodes CDR1 DFQATT and CDR2 SNEGSKA (reference sequence). Trimming at V came to 6 bases and at J to 6 bases, leaving 9 bases not matched to a gene. The CDR3 nucleotides are TGCAGTGCCCGGGCCGGGACAGGGGGCATCGAGCAGTACTTC. Encoded protein: CSARAGTGGIEQYF.

This clonotype was observed a few times. V is TRBV12-3 or TRBV12-4 and J is TRBJ2-1, with 14 bases fitting TRBD2. After removal of 6 bases from V and 5 bases from J, the junction contained 6 bases not matched to a gene. The CDR3 sequence is 16 residues long. This CDR3 is CASSKGTSGRDNEQFF. CDR3 sequence (DNA): TGTGCCAGCAGCAAGGGGACTAGCGGGAGAGACAATGAGCAGTTCTTC.

This clonotype was seen a few times. The chain joins TRBV3-1 to TRBJ2-7; 8 bases fit TRBD1. Germline loops: CDR1 LGHDT, CDR2 YNNKEL (reference sequence). V was pared by 0 bases and J by 2 bases, with 3 bases of the junction left unmatched. The CDR3 has 15 residues. The CDR3 DNA reads TGTGCCAGCAGCCAAGAGGGACAGGTGACCTACGAGCAGTACTTC. The encoded protein is CASSQEGQVTYEQYF.